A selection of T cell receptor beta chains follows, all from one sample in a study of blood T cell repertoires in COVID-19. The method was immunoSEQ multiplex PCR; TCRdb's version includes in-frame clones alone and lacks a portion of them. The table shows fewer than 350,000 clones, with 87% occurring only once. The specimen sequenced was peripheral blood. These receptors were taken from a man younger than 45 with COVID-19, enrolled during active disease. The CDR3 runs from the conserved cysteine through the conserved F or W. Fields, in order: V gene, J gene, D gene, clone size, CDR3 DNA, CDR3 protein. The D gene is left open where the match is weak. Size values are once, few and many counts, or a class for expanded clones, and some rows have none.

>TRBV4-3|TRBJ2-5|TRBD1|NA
TGCGCCAGCAGCCTTGGACAGGGCCAAGAGACCCAGTACTTC
CASSLGQGQETQYF
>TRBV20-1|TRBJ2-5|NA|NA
TGCAGTGCTAGTTCGCAGCAAGAGACCCAGTACTTC
CSASSQQETQYF
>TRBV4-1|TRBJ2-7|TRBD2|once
TGCGCCAGCAGCCAAGACCGGACTAGCGGGGGCCACGAGCAGTACTTC
CASSQDRTSGGHEQYF
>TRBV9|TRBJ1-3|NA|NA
TGTGCCAGCAGCGTAGGAGGGGGTGGACAAGCTGGAAACACCATATATTTT
CASSVGGGGQAGNTIYF
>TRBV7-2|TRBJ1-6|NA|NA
TGTGCCAGCAGCTTTACAGGGAGCTCCTATAATTCACCCCTCCACTTT
CASSFTGSSYNSPLHF
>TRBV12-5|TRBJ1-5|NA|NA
TGTGCTAGTGGTTTGGGACAGACTCTCCAGCCCCAGCATTTT
CASGLGQTLQPQHF
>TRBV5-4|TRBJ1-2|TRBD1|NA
TGTGCCAGCAGCCAGGGACAGGGTAGGGTTTATGGCTACACCTTC
CASSQGQGRVYGYTF
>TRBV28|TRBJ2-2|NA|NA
TGTGCCAGCAGTTCTGCGCGGACCGGGGAGCTGTTTTTT
CASSSARTGELFF
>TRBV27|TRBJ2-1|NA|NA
TGTGCCAGCAGTTTAAGCTTGGCGGGCGCCCCTGGCAATGAGCAGTTCTTC
CASSLSLAGAPGNEQFF
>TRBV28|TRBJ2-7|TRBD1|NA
TGTGCCAGCAGTCTAGGTGGGACAGGATACTACGAGCAGTACTTC
CASSLGGTGYYEQYF
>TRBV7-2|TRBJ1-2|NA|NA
TGTGCCAGCAGCTTAGCGGCAGGGGTCGGCTACACCTTC
CASSLAAGVGYTF
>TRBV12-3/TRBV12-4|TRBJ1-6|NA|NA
TGTGCCAGCAGTTTACTCGATTCACCCCTCCACTTT
CASSLLDSPLHF
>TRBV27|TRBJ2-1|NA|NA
TGTGCCAGCGCGGGGTGGGGTGAGCAGTTCTTC
CASAGWGEQFF